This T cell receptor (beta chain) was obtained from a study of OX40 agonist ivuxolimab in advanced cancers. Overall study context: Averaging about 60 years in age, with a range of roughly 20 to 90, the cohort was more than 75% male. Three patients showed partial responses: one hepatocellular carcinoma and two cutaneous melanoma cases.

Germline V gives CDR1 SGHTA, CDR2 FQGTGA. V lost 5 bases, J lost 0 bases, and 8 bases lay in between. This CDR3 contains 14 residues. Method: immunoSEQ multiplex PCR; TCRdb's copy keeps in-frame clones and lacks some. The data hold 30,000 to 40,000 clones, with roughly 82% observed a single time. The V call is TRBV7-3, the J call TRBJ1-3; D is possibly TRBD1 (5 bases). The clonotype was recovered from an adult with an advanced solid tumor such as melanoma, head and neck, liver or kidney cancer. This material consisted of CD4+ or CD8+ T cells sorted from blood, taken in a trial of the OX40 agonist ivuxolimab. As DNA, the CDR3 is TGTGCCAGCAGCCAGGGAATCTCTGGAAACACCATATATTTT. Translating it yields CASSQGISGNTIYF.